This passage covers 20 T cell receptor beta chains from one sample sequenced in a study of T cell responses to AZD1222 COVID-19 vaccine listed by TCRdb under 2021. The time point label, read with the paper, signifies: baseline before first vaccination. The receptor library was made with the immunoSEQ multiplex PCR assay. TCRdb mirrors the immuneACCESS table, restricted to in-frame sequences. Some clones are absent from its copies; in checked studies, under half trace to an unresolved V gene, and the reason for the others is unknown. The sample includes under 75,000 clones, with roughly 87% observed a single time. The ten largest clones add up to 15% to 20% of the sample. This specimen consisted of peripheral blood, obtained on day 0 of AZD1222 vaccination. The receptors shown here come from an adult in good health.

By sample fraction, this clone is large. The chain employs TRBV27 and TRBJ2-1; D possibly corresponds to TRBD2 (7 bases). Between the trimmed V and J ends, which lost 7 bases and 6 bases, there was a span of 16 bases. Germline loops: CDR1 MNHEY, CDR2 SMNVEV (reference sequence). The CDR3 covers 14 residues. The CDR3 reads CASTPGGDLNEQFF. CDR3 nucleotides: TGTGCCAGCACCCCGGGGGGCGACCTCAATGAGCAGTTCTTC.

The rearrangement uses TRBV11-3 and TRBJ1-1; 8 bases match TRBD1. With 7 bases clipped from V and 4 bases from J, the junction kept 11 bases outside the gene matches. The germline CDR1 and CDR2 sequences are SGHNT and YENEEA. CDR3 size: 15 residues. CDR3 amino acids: CASTSSGGAITEAFF. The CDR3 DNA reads as TGTGCCAGCACCTCTTCAGGGGGCGCGATCACTGAAGCTTTCTTT.

This rearrangement joins TRBV5-6 to TRBJ2-3, with TRBD1 as a possible D gene (5 bases). Trimming left V 4 bases short and J 2 bases short, with 8 bases between. The CDR3 runs to 13 residues. The V gene's germline CDR1 is SGHDT and CDR2 YYEEEE. CDR3 nucleotides: TGTGCCAGCAGCCGCAGGGACACAGATACGCAGTATTTT. This translates into CASSRRDTDTQYF.

The CDR3 loop is CAISESWGEGTDTQYF. The DNA of the CDR3 is TGTGCCATCAGTGAGTCATGGGGCGAGGGCACAGATACGCAGTATTTT. The rearrangement links TRBV10-3 to TRBJ2-3; D is possibly TRBD1 (5 bases). This CDR3 spans 16 amino acids. CDR1 is ENHRY, CDR2 SYGVKD, per germline. V was clipped by 0 bases and J by 1 base, with 11 bases between them.

The V and J genes are TRBV4-2 and TRBJ1-2; D is unclear. The CDR3 loop spans 14 amino acids. The V gene lost 0 bases and the J gene lost 4 bases, with 9 bases spanning the gap. Germline assignment: CDR1 LGHNA and CDR2 YNFKEQ. CDR3 in DNA: TGTGCCAGCAGCCAAGAGACCGGACCCTATGGCTACACCTTC. It codes for CASSQETGPYGYTF.

V is TRBV6-5 and J is TRBJ2-7, with D unclear. Germline lookup yields CDR1 MNHEY and CDR2 SVGAGI. The CDR3 loop spans 15 amino acids. The V gene lost 0 bases and the J gene lost 1 base, with 10 bases spanning the gap. The CDR3 coding sequence is TGTGCCAGCAGTTACTCGACCGAAGCTTCCTACGAGCAGTACTTC. Translation: CASSYSTEASYEQYF.

V and J are TRBV7-3 and TRBJ2-2, with unresolved D. CDR1 is SGHTA and CDR2 is FQGTGA in the germline V gene. The CDR3 is 14 amino acids. V lost 5 bases, J lost 8 bases, and 15 bases lay in between. The CDR3 nucleotides are TGTGCCAGCAGCGAGGCAACAAGGGCAGGGGAGCTGTTTTTT. Its translation: CASSEATRAGELFF.

The chain combines TRBV9 with TRBJ2-3; unclear D gene. Per germline, CDR1 SGDLS and CDR2 YYNGEE. V dropped 0 bases and J dropped 6 bases, with 11 bases sitting between them. CDR3 length: 14 residues. Here the CDR3 reads CASSVGPPPDTQYF. In nucleotides, the CDR3 is TGTGCCAGCAGCGTAGGACCCCCCCCGGATACGCAGTATTTT.

V is TRBV27 and J is TRBJ1-2; 10 nucleotides agree with TRBD1. From germline, CDR1 is MNHEY and CDR2 SMNVEV (reference sequence). The CDR3 runs to 14 residues. V dropped 4 bases and J dropped 6; count of bases not matched to a gene: 5. CDR3 amino acids: CASSSGQGVDGYTF. As DNA, the CDR3 is TGTGCCAGCAGTTCCGGACAGGGGGTGGATGGCTACACCTTC.

The chain is built from TRBV11-3 and TRBJ1-2; no clear D. V lost 1 base, J lost 4 bases, and 10 bases lay in between. The CDR3 sequence is 14 residues long. Germline V gives CDR1 SGHNT, CDR2 YENEEA. This CDR3 is CASSLGAEGYGYTF. The CDR3 DNA is TGTGCCAGCAGCTTAGGGGCAGAGGGCTATGGCTACACCTTC.

The V call is TRBV19, the J call TRBJ1-5; D remains ambiguous. CDR1 LNHDA and CDR2 SQIVND come from the germline V gene (reference sequence). The CDR3 is 14 amino acids. V gave up 3 bases and J gave up 1 base, with 7 bases separating them. This CDR3 is CASSITESNQPQHF. In DNA form, the CDR3 reads TGTGCCAGTAGTATTACAGAGAGCAATCAGCCCCAGCATTTT.

V gene TRBV12-3 or TRBV12-4 combines with J gene TRBJ1-3; D is unresolved. This CDR3 has 13 amino acids. Trimming took 3 bases from V and 3 from J, leaving 6 bases between them. This CDR3 is CASSFDGGNTIYF. In DNA, the CDR3 is TGTGCCAGCAGTTTCGACGGTGGAAACACCATATATTTT.

This chain's CDR3 is CASSPTTTNEKLFF. As DNA, the CDR3 is TGTGCCAGCAGTCCGACGACAACTAATGAAAAACTGTTTTTT. The gene calls are TRBV5-5 and TRBJ1-4; D gene ambiguous. CDR1 and CDR2 (germline): SGHKS, YYEKEE (reference sequence). The CDR3 has 14 residues. With 5 bases removed from V and 0 bases from J, the gap between germline ends came to 8 bases.

This clone has just a few counts. This rearrangement joins TRBV5-4 to TRBJ1-1; D is possibly TRBD1 (6 bases). The CDR3 has 14 amino acids. Between the trimmed V and J ends, which lost 4 bases and 5 bases, there was a span of 15 bases. CDR1 and CDR2 (germline): SGHNT, YYREEE (reference sequence). The CDR3 DNA is TGTGCCAGCAGCATAGACAGGAAACAAACTGAAGCTTTCTTT. This translates into CASSIDRKQTEAFF.

The rearrangement joins TRBV4-2 to TRBJ1-4; 7 bases agree with TRBD1. The CDR3 contains 17 residues. Looked up from germline, CDR1 is LGHNA and CDR2 is YNFKEQ. V trimming: 3 bases; J trimming: 5 bases; junction bases outside the gene matches: 12. CDR3 amino acids: CASSHPGPGQRNEKLFF. For the CDR3, the DNA is TGTGCCAGCAGCCACCCTGGCCCGGGACAGAGGAATGAAAAACTGTTTTTT.

V and J are TRBV7-9 and TRBJ2-1; D gene ambiguous. The V end was cut by 5 bases, the J end by 2 bases, with 10 bases between. Germline loops: CDR1 SEHNR, CDR2 FQNEAQ (reference sequence). This CDR3 spans 14 amino acids. The CDR3 sequence is CASSPSSPYNEQFF. Written as DNA, the CDR3 is TGTGCCAGCAGCCCCAGCAGCCCCTACAATGAGCAGTTCTTC.

This clone occurred once. The chain couples TRBV6-5 to TRBJ1-3; D might be TRBD1 (6 bases). The V end lost 7 bases, the J end lost 0 bases, and 13 bases lay between the germline ends. Germline lookup yields CDR1 MNHEY and CDR2 SVGAGI. The CDR3 has 15 residues. The CDR3 reads CASTPRRGSGNTIYF. In DNA form, the CDR3 reads TGTGCCAGCACTCCACGCAGGGGCTCTGGAAACACCATATATTTT.

V usage is TRBV11-2 and J usage is TRBJ2-3; D unclear. The CDR3 loop spans 14 amino acids. V lost 5 bases, J lost 1 base, and 10 bases lay in between. Per germline, CDR1 SGHAT and CDR2 FQNNGV. Here the CDR3 DNA reads TGTGCCAGCAGCCCAGATTGGGGCACAGATACGCAGTATTTT. Residues: CASSPDWGTDTQYF.

This clone has only one observation. CDR3 coding DNA: TGCGCCAGCAGCTATATAGGGCGGCAGGAAGGGACCCAGTACTTC. Amino acids: CASSYIGRQEGTQYF. The chain has TRBV4-1 and TRBJ2-5, with no clear D. The V gene lost 5 bases and the J gene lost 7 bases, with 20 bases spanning the gap. Germline loops: CDR1 MGHRA, CDR2 YSYEKL. The CDR3 runs to 15 residues.

This chain uses TRBV10-3 with TRBJ2-3; no clear D gene. The V gene's germline CDR1 is ENHRY and CDR2 SYGVKD. This CDR3 region has 13 residues. Trimming took 4 bases from V and 0 from J, leaving 5 bases between them. DNA of the CDR3: TGTGCCATCAGTGGGTACAGCACAGATACGCAGTATTTT. Translation gives CAISGYSTDTQYF.